This T cell receptor (beta chain) was obtained from a study of blood T cell repertoires in COVID-19. Study-level information: From the United States, Italy and Spain came samples of acute and convalescent COVID-19. PBMCs, B-cell-depleted T cells, or T cells were the source of the cDNA or gDNA that made up the material.

This clone showed up just once. V shed 4 bases and J 5 bases; nucleotides not matched to a gene: 10. This CDR3 is built from 15 residues. Per the germline V gene, CDR1 is SGHNT and CDR2 is YYREEE (reference sequence). Original data processing: The authors estimated nucleated cell counts from reference gene primer amplification. The assay was immunoSEQ multiplex PCR, and TCRdb's table has in-frame clones only and misses some. V, J and clone size were drawn from that table, and D and trimming were deduced from the DNA. The data hold more than 150,000 clones, with 65% to 85% observed a single time. This TCR was sampled from a man in his 60s with active or convalescent COVID-19. The chain has TRBV5-4 and TRBJ1-2; 8 positions agree with TRBD1. Material for sequencing was peripheral blood. CDR3 sequence reads: CASSTTQQGEYGYTF. The CDR3 region has the DNA TGTGCCAGCAGCACTACCCAACAGGGGGAGTATGGCTACACCTTC.